The 22 T cell receptor beta chains listed next were all sequenced from one sample in a study of blood T cell repertoires in COVID-19. TCRdb's copy holds only in-frame clones and misses some; the assay was immunoSEQ multiplex PCR. Altogether 400,000 to 450,000 clones are present, roughly 88% being singletons, with the ten largest covering approximately 0.65%. Sequenced input: PBMCs or T cells enriched from blood (not recorded which). The receptors were sampled from a man aged 18 to 29 who had recovered from COVID-19.

V gene TRBV14 combines with J gene TRBJ1-2, with TRBD1 matching over 7 bases. The CDR3 loop spans 17 amino acids. CDR1 and CDR2 from the germline V gene are SGHDN and FVKESK. With V trimmed by 0 bases and J by 0 bases, 7 bases remained unmatched. CDR3 sequence: CASSQERGTASNYGYTF. As DNA, the CDR3 is TGTGCCAGCAGCCAAGAAAGAGGGACAGCATCTAACTATGGCTACACCTTC.

The chain uses TRBV28 and TRBJ1-2; D is unresolved. V lost 10 bases and J lost 2, with 17 bases in between. The CDR3 loop spans 14 amino acids. From germline, CDR1 is MDHEN and CDR2 SYDVKM. The CDR3 DNA is TGTGCCATCCCCTCCGGGTCCAACAACTATGGCTACACCTTC. This codes for CAIPSGSNNYGYTF.

V gene TRBV27 combines with J gene TRBJ2-5; 8 positions match TRBD1. The CDR3 length is 14 residues. From germline, CDR1 is MNHEY and CDR2 SMNVEV (reference sequence). The J segment lost 6 bases and the V segment lost 4 bases, leaving 7 bases of the junction unmatched. CDR3 amino acids: CASSSWTGKKTQYF. CDR3 nucleotide sequence: TGTGCCAGCAGTTCATGGACAGGGAAAAAGACCCAGTACTTC.

V and J are TRBV25-1 and TRBJ1-1; possibly TRBD1 for D (5 bases). This CDR3 is 11 amino acids long. The V and J ends lost 10 bases and 10 bases respectively, with 16 bases between them. Germline-derived CDR1 and CDR2 are MGHDK and SYGVNS. CDR3 nucleotide sequence: TGTGCCACTATCGGGGGAGGTGGAGCTTTCTTT. As protein: CATIGGGGAFF.

J is TRBJ2-1 and V is TRBV12-5, with TRBD2 identical over 8 bases. This CDR3 region has 18 residues. With V trimmed by 3 bases and J by 0 bases, 10 bases remained unmatched. The germline V gene encodes CDR1 LGHNT and CDR2 FRNRAP. CDR3 in DNA: TGTGCTAGTGGTTTTGAAGGGAAGACTAGCGACTCCTACAATGAGCAGTTCTTC. This codes for CASGFEGKTSDSYNEQFF.

The gene calls are TRBV9 and TRBJ2-3, with TRBD2 as a possible D gene (6 bases). The germline CDR1 and CDR2 sequences are SGDLS and YYNGEE. Trimming stripped 3 bases from V and 0 bases from J, with 11 bases between. This CDR3 is built from 15 residues. In DNA, the CDR3 is TGTGCCAGCAGCGGTAGCGGAACTAGCACAGATACGCAGTATTTT. Its translation: CASSGSGTSTDTQYF.

This clone was counted a single time. The identical CDR3 is also encoded by other nucleotide sequences in the sample. J is TRBJ2-7 and V is TRBV11-2; TRBD1 agrees at 7 bases. J gave up 3 bases and V 4 bases, and 6 bases lay outside the gene matches. This CDR3 is 14 amino acids long. The germline V gene has CDR1 SGHAT and CDR2 FQNNGV. The CDR3 region is CASSSDRLGYEQYF. CDR3 in DNA: TGTGCCAGCAGCTCGGACAGGTTAGGCTACGAGCAGTACTTC. The full variable domain, completed using reference TRBV11-2 and TRBJ2-7, is EAGVAQSPRYKIIEKRQSVAFWCNPISGHATLYWYQQILGQGPKLLIQFQNNGVVDDSQLPKDRFSAERLKGVDSTLKIQPAKLEDSAVYLCASSSDRLGYEQYFGPGTRLTVT.

The chain is built from TRBV11-2 and TRBJ1-1, with 7 nucleotides matching TRBD1. V was pared by 5 bases and J by 0 bases, with 6 bases of the junction left unmatched. CDR1 and CDR2 (germline): SGHAT, FQNNGV. This CDR3 comprises 15 residues. The CDR3 DNA sequence: TGTGCCAGCAGCAGACAGGGCTGGATGAACACTGAAGCTTTCTTT. Amino acids: CASSRQGWMNTEAFF.

This chain connects TRBV7-2 to TRBJ2-5; D gene ambiguous. CDR3 length equals 15 residues. The germline CDR1 and CDR2 sequences are SGHTA and FQGNSA. V shed 5 bases and J shed 4 bases, with 17 bases lying between them. The CDR3 DNA is TGTGCCAGCAGCCCGCCCTCGACCCGGAGAGAGACCCAGTACTTC. This codes for CASSPPSTRRETQYF.

The chain employs TRBV15 and TRBJ2-7; possible D gene TRBD2, 6 bases. Trimming cost V 3 bases and J 0 bases, with 12 bases left between them. This CDR3 comprises 15 residues. The germline V gene has CDR1 LNHNV and CDR2 YYDKDF (reference sequence). The DNA for the CDR3 is TGTGCCACCAGCAGGGGCGGGACCTCCTCCTACGAGCAGTACTTC. Translating it yields CATSRGGTSSYEQYF.

The V call is TRBV30, the J call TRBJ1-6; weak D call: TRBD1 (5 bases). The germline V gene encodes CDR1 GTSNPN and CDR2 SVGIG (reference sequence). The CDR3 sequence is 15 residues long. Between the trimmed V and J ends, which lost 3 bases and 10 bases, there was a span of 19 bases. CDR3 nucleotide sequence: TGTGCCTGGAGCCCGGAGGGCAGGGTGGGCTCACCCCTCCACTTT. Protein: CAWSPEGRVGSPLHF.

The V and J genes are TRBV7-8 and TRBJ2-3; TRBD2 matches 16 bases. Germline V lookup: CDR1 SGHVS, CDR2 FQNEAQ. This CDR3 region has 19 residues. The V segment lost 4 bases and the J segment 14 bases; nucleotides outside the gene matches: 21. The CDR3 spells CASSSGLAGGVTDTQYRYF. As DNA, the CDR3 is TGTGCCAGCAGCTCGGGACTAGCGGGAGGGGTGACAGATACGCAGTATAGGTATTTT.

The chain uses TRBV5-4 and TRBJ1-1, with D perhaps TRBD1 (5 bases). There are 14 residues in the CDR3. V gave up 1 base and J gave up 5 bases, with 12 bases separating them. Germline V CDR1 and CDR2: SGHNT, YYREEE (reference sequence). As DNA, the CDR3 is TGTGCCAGCAGCTTGACGGGGGTTTATACTGAAGCTTTCTTT. Translating gives CASSLTGVYTEAFF. Using reference TRBV5-4 and TRBJ1-1 for the parts outside the CDR3, the full variable domain is ETGVTQSPTHLIKTRGQQVTLRCSSQSGHNTVSWYQQALGQGPQFIFQYYREEENGRGNFPPRFSGLQFPNYSSELNVNALELDDSALYLCASSLTGVYTEAFFGQGTRLTVV.

The V gene is TRBV6-4, the J gene TRBJ1-1; 7 nucleotides match TRBD1. Germline CDR1 reads MRHNA; CDR2 reads SNTAGT. V lost 3 bases to trimming and J lost 6 bases; unmatched junction nucleotides: 4. The CDR3 runs to 13 residues. CDR3 DNA sequence: TGTGCCAGCAGTGATTTCAGGGGGTCTGAAGCTTTCTTT. The encoded protein is CASSDFRGSEAFF.

The rearrangement links TRBV25-1 to TRBJ1-5, with a possible D match to TRBD1 (5 bases). The V gene's germline CDR1 is MGHDK and CDR2 SYGVNS. This CDR3 comprises 18 residues. V shed 2 bases and J shed 0 bases, with 17 bases lying between them. The CDR3 DNA reads TGTGCCAGCAGTGAACGAGACAGAGGTGTTTCTAGCAATCAGCCCCAGCATTTT. Translation gives CASSERDRGVSSNQPQHF. The variable domain in full, with the rest retrieved from reference TRBV25-1 and TRBJ1-5, is EADIYQTPRYLVIGTGKKITLECSQTMGHDKMYWYQQDPGMELHLIHYSYGVNSTEKGDLSSESTVSRIRTEHFPLTLESARPSHTSQYLCASSERDRGVSSNQPQHFGDGTRLSIL.

V and J are TRBV27 and TRBJ2-3, with 8 positions matching TRBD2. The germline V gene has CDR1 MNHEY and CDR2 SMNVEV (reference sequence). V shed 2 bases and J 6 bases; nucleotides not matched to a gene: 1. This CDR3 comprises 13 residues. The CDR3 loop reads CASSLPSGDTQYF. The CDR3 DNA is TGTGCCAGCAGTTTACCTAGCGGGGATACGCAGTATTTT.

The rearrangement joins TRBV3-1 (or the pseudogene TRBV3-2) to TRBJ1-1; unclear D gene. The CDR3 runs to 11 residues. Germline-derived CDR1 and CDR2 are LGHDT and YNNKEL (reference sequence). V shed 0 bases and J shed 9 bases, with 5 bases lying between them. The CDR3 reads CASSQEAQAFF. As DNA, the CDR3 is TGTGCCAGCAGCCAAGAGGCACAAGCTTTCTTT.

V gene TRBV28 combines with J gene TRBJ2-3, with D hard to call. V gave up 2 bases and J gave up 0 bases, with 12 bases separating them. CDR1 MDHEN and CDR2 SYDVKM come from the germline V gene. This CDR3 has 16 residues. CDR3 nucleotides: TGTGCCAGCAGTTTACTGGTGCGTTCTAGCACAGATACGCAGTATTTT. Protein: CASSLLVRSSTDTQYF. Variable domain in full (rest from reference TRBV28 and TRBJ2-3): DVKVTQSSRYLVKRTGEKVFLECVQDMDHENMFWYRQDPGLGLRLIYFSYDVKMKEKGDIPEGYSVSREKKERFSLILESASTNQTSMYLCASSLLVRSSTDTQYFGPGTRLTVL.

The chain combines TRBV28 with TRBJ2-4; the D is unclear. Trimming pared 3 bases from V and 3 bases from J, leaving 15 bases between. The CDR3 covers 16 residues. Germline V CDR1 and CDR2: MDHEN, SYDVKM. CDR3 sequence (DNA): TGTGCCAGCAGTTTTTGGGTGGGCGCTGACAAAAACATTCAGTACTTC. Translated, it gives CASSFWVGADKNIQYF.

This rearrangement joins TRBV7-9 to TRBJ2-1; 7 bases match TRBD1. Losses at the gene ends were 4 bases for V and 4 bases for J; bases not matched to a gene: 7. The CDR3 extends over 15 amino acids. Germline-derived CDR1 and CDR2 are SEHNR and FQNEAQ (reference sequence). CDR3 amino acids: CASSSLDRDYNEQFF. The DNA for the CDR3 is TGTGCCAGCAGCTCCCTCGACAGGGATTACAATGAGCAGTTCTTC.

The V and J genes are TRBV19 and TRBJ1-1, with D tentatively TRBD1 (5 bases). Trimming cost V 6 bases and J 3 bases, with 14 bases left between them. Per the germline V gene, CDR1 is LNHDA and CDR2 is SQIVND (reference sequence). The CDR3 has 14 amino acids. The CDR3 region has the DNA TGTGCCAGTAGACTGGGACTGGGGGACACTGAAGCTTTCTTT. Its translation: CASRLGLGDTEAFF.

The chain couples TRBV10-2 to TRBJ2-1; 7 bases agree with TRBD1. CDR3 length: 13 amino acids. The J segment lost 7 bases and the V segment lost 3 bases, leaving 3 bases of the junction unmatched. Germline V lookup: CDR1 WSHSY, CDR2 SAAADI. Here the CDR3 DNA reads TGCGCCAGCAGTGAAACAGGGGTGAATGAGCAGTTCTTC. Translating gives CASSETGVNEQFF.